Given below is one TCR beta chain in context. Its antigen remains unknown. The germline V gene has CDR1 MGHRA and CDR2 YSYEKL. This CDR3 spans 17 amino acids. Trimming pared 1 base from V and 5 bases from J, leaving 18 bases between. These data belong to a study of memory CD4+ T cells and cytomegalovirus serostatus. Study-wide findings and caveats: Of roughly 180 reported CMV TCRbeta sequences, under 70 were found in memory CD4+ repertoires.

Single viable CD3+CD4+CD8-CD45RO+ cells were sorted as the memory CD4+ T cells. Repertoires were generated with immunoSEQ multiplex PCR, while TCRdb's copy carries only in-frame clones and drops some. Seen here are tens of thousands of clones, about 76% observed once, and the top ten hold more than 0.5%. Sequencing was done on a sample of memory CD4+ T cells from blood. The V call is TRBV4-1, the J call TRBJ2-1, with D tentatively TRBD1 or TRBD2 (5 bases each). The clonotype comes from an adult in good health and CMV-seronegative. Some clones in this sample may be carry-over from other donors' samples. The CDR3 region has the DNA TGCGCCAGCAGCCAAGTTTTTGGGTCGGGGCGAAACAATGAGCAGTTCTTC. Encoded protein: CASSQVFGSGRNNEQFF.